Each of the 9 T cell receptor beta chains below was sequenced from the same sample in a study of CD8 T cells in ankylosing spondylitis. One entry per CDR3 protein, called by TCRdb with MiXCR from the 5' RACE reads. The table includes 250,000 to 350,000 distinct CDR3 sequences, less than 25% detected once. Sequenced input: blood, either unsorted or a sorted T cell fraction (not recorded which). The receptors shown here come from a female donor with ankylosing spondylitis or in good health (not recorded which).

The sample holds a few counts of this clonotype. The genes are TRBV20-1 and TRBJ2-7; TRBD2 might be the D (6 bases). Trimming pared 2 bases from V and 6 bases from J, leaving 14 bases between. The V gene's germline CDR1 is DFQATT and CDR2 SNEGSKA (reference sequence). The CDR3 sequence is 13 residues long. CDR3 amino acids: CSARWGDRSEQYF. DNA of the CDR3: TGCAGTGCTAGATGGGGGGATCGCTCCGAGCAGTACTTC.

This clonotype was counted only a few times. The chain is built from TRBV20-1 and TRBJ1-1, with 8 bases matching TRBD1. From germline, CDR1 is DFQATT and CDR2 SNEGSKA (reference sequence). This CDR3 has 15 residues. The CDR3 here is CIRAGASGGATEAFF. CDR3 DNA: TGCATTAGAGCGGGGGCTTCAGGGGGCGCGACTGAAGCTTTCTTT.

There are many counts of this clonotype. The rearrangement uses TRBV12-3 or TRBV12-4 and TRBJ1-4; D gene unclear. Trimming removed 5 bases from V and 8 bases from J, with 12 bases in between. This CDR3 spans 13 amino acids. CDR3 sequence reads: CASSGRVVEKLFF. Written as DNA, the CDR3 is TGTGCCAGCAGTGGTCGGGTTGTGGAAAAACTGTTTTTT.

At least ten counts were recorded for this clonotype. The chain joins TRBV5-1 to TRBJ2-5, with a tentative D call TRBD1 (6 bases). Germline V gene data show CDR1 as SGHRS and CDR2 as YFSETQ. The V end was cut by 2 bases, the J end by 4 bases, with 9 bases between. CDR3 length equals 13 residues. This CDR3 reads CASSFTGTETQYF. The CDR3 region has the DNA TGCGCCAGCAGCTTTACAGGGACAGAGACCCAGTACTTC.

The chain recombines TRBV20-1 with TRBJ1-1; possible D gene TRBD1, 6 bases. Germline V gene lookup returns CDR1 DFQATT and CDR2 SNEGSKA (reference sequence). V lost 0 bases, J lost 4 bases, and 12 bases lay in between. The CDR3 has 14 residues. Here the CDR3 DNA reads TGCAGTGCTAGAGACCCCAGGGGACTCACTGAAGCTTTCTTT. Residues: CSARDPRGLTEAFF.

The V and J genes are TRBV5-1 and TRBJ2-1; 11 bases match TRBD2. This CDR3 contains 20 residues. CDR1 and CDR2 from the germline V gene are SGHRS and YFSETQ. V dropped 4 bases and J dropped 0; count of bases not matched to a gene: 15. CDR3 DNA sequence: TGCGCCAGCAGCACGCAGGAAAAACTAGCGGGAGTGCCCTCCTACAATGAGCAGTTCTTC. Translating gives CASSTQEKLAGVPSYNEQFF.

V and J are TRBV7-9 and TRBJ2-6; 7 bases fit TRBD1. The J segment lost 4 bases and the V segment lost 3 bases, leaving 6 bases of the junction unmatched. Germline-derived CDR1 and CDR2 are SEHNR and FQNEAQ (reference sequence). The CDR3 has 16 residues. The CDR3 bases are TGTGCCAGCAGCTTCCCGGGACAGTACGGGGCCAACGTCCTGACTTTC. Translated, it gives CASSFPGQYGANVLTF.

The chain is built from TRBV12-3 or TRBV12-4 and TRBJ2-1; TRBD2 matches at 10 bases. J was trimmed by 14 bases and V by 6 bases; bases with no gene match: 13. The CDR3 length is 14 residues. Here the CDR3 reads CASRESGRARNEFF. In DNA form, the CDR3 reads TGTGCCAGCAGGGAAAGCGGGAGGGCCCGTAATGAGTTCTTC.

V gene TRBV20-1 combines with J gene TRBJ2-1; D is uncertain. V shed 0 bases and J shed 0 bases, with 12 bases lying between them. Germline V gives CDR1 DFQATT, CDR2 SNEGSKA (reference sequence). The CDR3 has 16 residues. DNA for the CDR3: TGCAGTGCTAGAGATCGAAGAAAGAGCTCCTACAATGAGCAGTTCTTC. It is translated as CSARDRRKSSYNEQFF.